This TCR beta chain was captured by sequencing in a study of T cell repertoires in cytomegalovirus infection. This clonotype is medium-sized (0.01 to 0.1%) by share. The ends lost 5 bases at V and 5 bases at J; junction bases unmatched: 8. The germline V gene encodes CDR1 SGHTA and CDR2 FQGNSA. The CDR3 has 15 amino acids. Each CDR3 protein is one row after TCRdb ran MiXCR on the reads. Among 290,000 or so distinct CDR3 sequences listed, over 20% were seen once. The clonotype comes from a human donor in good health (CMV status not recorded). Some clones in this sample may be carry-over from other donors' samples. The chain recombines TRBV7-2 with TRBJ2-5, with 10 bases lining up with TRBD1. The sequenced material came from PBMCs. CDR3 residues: CASSPGTGVSETQYF. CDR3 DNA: TGTGCCAGCAGCCCGGGGACAGGGGTATCGGAGACCCAGTACTTC. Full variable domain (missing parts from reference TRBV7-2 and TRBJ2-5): GAGVSQSPSNKVTEKGKDVELRCDPISGHTALYWYRQSLGQGLEFLIYFQGNSAPDKSGLPSDRFSAERTGGSVSTLTIQRTQQEDSAVYLCASSPGTGVSETQYFGPGTRLLVL.